This T cell receptor (beta chain) stems from a study of blood T cell repertoires in COVID-19. Study at large: In each case, the material was cDNA or gDNA derived from T cells, B-cell-depleted T cells, or PBMCs.

Trimming took 1 base from V and 2 from J; bases not matched to a gene: 7. This CDR3 has 19 amino acids. Looked up from germline, CDR1 is SGHTA and CDR2 is FQGNSA. Donors were grouped by their self-reported clinical history. In the source study's methods: Amplification with reference gene primers provided the estimates of nucleated cell counts. The assay was immunoSEQ multiplex PCR, and TCRdb's table has in-frame clones only and misses some. The V and J calls and clone size are taken from that table; D and trimming were inferred from the DNA. The sample holds some 300,000 clones, 90% to 95% seen once. The sequence was collected from a woman in her twenties or thirties who had been exposed to COVID-19. The sequenced sample was PBMCs or T cells enriched from blood (not recorded which). The chain uses TRBV7-2 and TRBJ2-3, with TRBD2 matching over 15 bases. The CDR3 bases are TGTGCCAGCAGCTTAGTAGGGACTAGCGGGGGGTTACCCACAGATACGCAGTATTTT. Translating it yields CASSLVGTSGGLPTDTQYF.